The entry below describes one T cell receptor (beta chain). Its specificity is unknown. This specimen belongs to a study of response to subunit inactivated influenza vaccine. General study points: Authors suggested each seasonal flu vaccination may recruit only limited numbers of new T cells.

TCRdb processed the RT-PCR reads anew with MiXCR; each CDR3 protein has one entry. Of approximately 700,000 distinct CDR3 sequences in the sample, around 14% were seen once. Germline loops: CDR1 SGHTA, CDR2 FQGTGA. Between the trimmed V and J ends, which lost 2 bases and 7 bases, there was a span of 5 bases. The CDR3 sequence is 12 residues long. The V and J genes are TRBV7-3 and TRBJ2-2; no clear D gene. The TCR was taken from a man between 50 and 59 years old who received an inactivated influenza vaccine. Sequencing was performed on PBMCs from blood, taken roughly 13 days after vaccination. The CDR3 DNA reads TGTGCCAGCAGCTTATTCGGCGGGGAGCTGTTTTTT. This gives the protein CASSLFGGELFF. The complete variable domain, with remaining parts taken from reference TRBV7-3 and TRBJ2-2, reads GAGVSQTPSNKVTEKGKYVELRCDPISGHTALYWYRQSLGQGPEFLIYFQGTGAADDSGLPNDRFFAVRPEGSVSTLKIQRTERGDSAVYLCASSLFGGELFFGEGSRLTVL.